Listed here are 27 T cell receptor beta chains from one sample, sequenced in a study of cytomegalovirus exposure and HLA in healthy donors. The PCR had 60 Vbeta and 13 Jbeta primers. Profiled with immunoSEQ multiplex PCR; TCRdb holds only in-frame clones, not every one. The sample contains about 120,000 clones, about three quarters of which appear only once. The sequencing sample was made of PBMCs. The receptors here all came from a woman between 40 and 50 years old in good health and CMV-seropositive.

V usage is TRBV30 and J usage is TRBJ2-5; D unresolved. The CDR3 is made up of 13 amino acids. V was shortened by 2 bases and J by 0 bases, with 7 bases between the two germline ends. Germline V gives CDR1 GTSNPN, CDR2 SVGIG (reference sequence). CDR3 loop: CAWSWHHQETQYF. The CDR3 coding sequence is TGTGCCTGGAGTTGGCACCACCAAGAGACCCAGTACTTC.

This chain uses TRBV27 with TRBJ1-2; TRBD1 matches 9 bases. Germline V gives CDR1 MNHEY, CDR2 SMNVEV (reference sequence). The trim removed 8 bases at V and 5 bases at J, leaving 12 bases unmatched. The CDR3 contains 15 residues. CDR3 amino acids: CASHRTGQGWYGYTF. The CDR3 nucleotides read TGTGCCAGCCATAGAACGGGACAGGGTTGGTATGGCTACACCTTC.

The gene calls are TRBV15 and TRBJ1-1; maybe TRBD1 (6 bases). The V end lost 11 bases, the J end lost 2 bases, and 12 bases lay between the germline ends. Per germline, CDR1 LNHNV and CDR2 YYDKDF (reference sequence). This CDR3 has 12 amino acids. In DNA, the CDR3 is TGTGCCGCGCAACAGGGTAACACTGAAGCTTTCTTT. Encoded protein: CAAQQGNTEAFF.

This clone is a singleton in its sample. The chain is built from TRBV7-3 and TRBJ2-7, with unresolved D. V lost 5 bases and J 1 base, leaving 3 bases between the germline ends. Germline assignment: CDR1 SGHTA and CDR2 FQGTGA. The CDR3 is 11 residues long. The CDR3 nucleotides read TGTGCCAGCAGCCCTTCCTACGAGCAGTACTTC. This codes for CASSPSYEQYF.

The chain's CDR3 is CASTRDSVYEQYF. The CDR3 DNA reads TGCGCCAGCACTCGGGACTCTGTCTACGAGCAGTACTTC. The J gene is TRBJ2-7, the V gene TRBV10-2, with D perhaps TRBD2 (6 bases). The length of the CDR3 is 13 residues. V lost 7 bases to trimming and J lost 3 bases, with 13 bases between them. The germline gives CDR1 WSHSY, CDR2 SAAADI.

As DNA, the CDR3 is TGTGCCAGCTTAAGGAGTAGACCAGGGGGGCTCGAGCAGTACTTC. Encoded protein: CASLRSRPGGLEQYF. The chain uses TRBV2 and TRBJ2-7; possibly TRBD1 for D (7 bases). This CDR3 has 15 amino acids. The V end was cut by 8 bases, the J end by 6 bases, with 23 bases between. Germline CDR1 is SNHLY and CDR2 is FYNNEI. The whole variable domain, filled in from reference TRBV2 and TRBJ2-7, reads EPEVTQTPSHQVTQMGQEVILRCVPISNHLYFYWYRQILGQKVEFLVSFYNNEISEKSEIFDDQFSVERPDGSNFTLKIRSTKLEDSAMYFCASLRSRPGGLEQYFGPGTRLTVT.

This chain uses TRBV9 with TRBJ1-3, with D perhaps matching TRBD1 (5 bases). Germline V gene data show CDR1 as SGDLS and CDR2 as YYNGEE. Trimming cost V 3 bases and J 0 bases, with 13 bases left between them. This CDR3 contains 16 residues. CDR3 DNA: TGTGCCAGCAGCGCGGGGGGACGGTTCTCTGGAAACACCATATATTTT. Its protein is CASSAGGRFSGNTIYF.

The V call is TRBV5-1, the J call TRBJ2-7; TRBD2 agrees at 12 bases. CDR3 length equals 16 residues. Germline trimming cut 4 bases from V and 4 bases from J; bases unmatched to any gene: 9. Germline loops: CDR1 SGHRS, CDR2 YFSETQ. In DNA, the CDR3 is TGCGCCAGCAGCCTAGGACTAGCGGGACCCTCATACGAGCAGTACTTC. Translating it yields CASSLGLAGPSYEQYF.

This chain uses TRBV4-2 with TRBJ2-1; TRBD2 aligns across 8 bases. Germline CDR1 is LGHNA and CDR2 is YNFKEQ. Unmatched junction bases numbered 9, after V lost 0 bases and J lost 5 bases. The CDR3 loop spans 17 amino acids. The CDR3 is CASSQESAGTRNNEQFF. The CDR3 coding sequence is TGTGCCAGCAGCCAAGAAAGTGCCGGGACTAGAAACAATGAGCAGTTCTTC.

This chain joins TRBV21-1 and TRBJ2-5; TRBD2 is the table's D call and was not checked against the DNA. TRBJ2-7 matches the DNA end more closely, so the J call is doubtful. TRBV21-1 is an annotated pseudogene. CDR3 length: 16 amino acids. CDR3 DNA sequence: TGTGCCAGCAGCAAAGCCCCAAGCGCAAGCTCCTACGAGCAGTACTTC. This gives the protein CASSKAPSASSYEQYF.

This chain joins TRBV19 and TRBJ2-2; 9 nucleotides align to TRBD2. Germline trimming cut 6 bases from V and 2 bases from J; bases unmatched to any gene: 7. There are 16 residues in the CDR3. The germline CDR1 and CDR2 sequences are LNHDA and SQIVND (reference sequence). Here the CDR3 DNA reads TGTGCCAGTAGGCCCGGACTAGCGACTAACACCGGGGAGCTGTTTTTT. Residues: CASRPGLATNTGELFF.

On this clone itself: An end of the junction differs from the germline gene, which may be a read error. The chain combines TRBV6-1 with TRBJ2-3, with D perhaps TRBD2 (6 bases). This CDR3 is 14 amino acids long. CDR1 MNHNS and CDR2 SASEGT come from the germline V gene. The CDR3 DNA is TGTGCCGGCAGCGTATGGAGGGGCGGAGATACGCAGTATTTT. Its translation is CAGSVWRGGDTQYF.

This chain uses TRBV4-3 with TRBJ1-2; the D gene is possibly TRBD1 (6 bases). The germline CDR1 and CDR2 sequences are LGHNA and YSLEER. There are 14 residues in the CDR3. V was cut by 0 bases and J by 4 bases, with 9 bases left in between. CDR3 DNA sequence: TGCGCCAGCAGCCAAGACGGACAGAGCTATGGCTACACCTTC. Translation: CASSQDGQSYGYTF.

The V call is TRBV4-2, the J call TRBJ2-5; the D is unclear. This CDR3 region has 13 residues. Germline CDR1 is LGHNA and CDR2 is YNFKEQ. V was clipped by 1 base and J by 5 bases, with 8 bases between them. The CDR3 is CASSQVVGETQYF. The CDR3 bases are TGTGCCAGCAGCCAAGTGGTCGGGGAGACCCAGTACTTC.

This clone has more than one count but fewer than ten. J is TRBJ2-7 and V is TRBV27, with 8 bases fitting TRBD1. Per germline, CDR1 MNHEY and CDR2 SMNVEV (reference sequence). The CDR3 runs 14 residues. The V segment lost 6 bases and the J segment 1 base; nucleotides outside the gene matches: 5. The CDR3, as DNA: TGTGCCAGCAGCTTCGGGACAGGATCCTACGAGCAGTACTTC. It encodes CASSFGTGSYEQYF.

The V and J genes are TRBV5-1 and TRBJ2-3, with 8 bases that match TRBD2. Unmatched junction bases numbered 7, after V lost 5 bases and J lost 5 bases. The germline gives CDR1 SGHRS, CDR2 YFSETQ. This CDR3 region has 14 residues. Here the CDR3 reads CASRNGGALDTQYF. Written as DNA, the CDR3 is TGCGCCAGCAGAAACGGGGGGGCCTTAGATACGCAGTATTTT.

The rearrangement links TRBV4-2 to TRBJ2-7; tentatively, D is TRBD2 (5 bases). The germline gives CDR1 LGHNA, CDR2 YNFKEQ. With 3 bases removed from V and 6 bases from J, the gap between germline ends came to 9 bases. The CDR3 runs to 12 residues. This CDR3 is CASSHGGLEQYF. CDR3 sequence (DNA): TGTGCCAGCAGCCATGGAGGCCTCGAGCAGTACTTC.

This chain joins TRBV7-2 and TRBJ2-7, with D tentatively TRBD2 (7 bases). The germline V gene encodes CDR1 SGHTA and CDR2 FQGNSA. Trimming took 6 bases from V and 9 from J, leaving 18 bases between them. The CDR3 runs to 13 residues. The CDR3 sequence: CASSPGGGAWQYF. The CDR3 DNA sequence: TGTGCCAGCAGTCCCGGTGGGGGGGCCTGGCAGTACTTC.

This chain uses TRBV5-5 with TRBJ1-2; D is unclear. V lost 0 bases and J 1 base, leaving 7 bases between the germline ends. The CDR3 loop spans 14 amino acids. The germline gives CDR1 SGHKS, CDR2 YYEKEE (reference sequence). The CDR3 protein is CASSLGSLNYGYTF. CDR3 bases: TGTGCCAGCAGCTTGGGTAGCCTTAACTATGGCTACACCTTC.

This clone was recorded a few times. This sequence joins TRBV4-2 and TRBJ2-3; 8 positions agree with TRBD2. The length of the CDR3 is 18 residues. CDR1 and CDR2 from the germline V gene are LGHNA and YNFKEQ. The junction had 12 bases not matched to a gene; V was cut back by 1 base and J by 3 bases. This CDR3 is CASSQVLAGRLGTDTQYF. The CDR3 DNA follows: TGTGCCAGCAGCCAAGTCTTAGCGGGGCGTTTAGGGACAGATACGCAGTATTTT.

The chain couples TRBV5-1 to TRBJ2-5, with TRBD2 matching over 12 bases. Germline V gives CDR1 SGHRS, CDR2 YFSETQ. Trimming removed 2 bases from V and 3 bases from J; junction bases left unmatched: 2. The CDR3 totals 15 residues. As DNA, the CDR3 is TGCGCCAGCAGCTTAGCTAGCGGGAGGGAAGAGACCCAGTACTTC. This translates into CASSLASGREETQYF.

The V call is TRBV11-2, the J call TRBJ2-1; 12 bases line up with TRBD2. The germline V gene has CDR1 SGHAT and CDR2 FQNNGV. Losses at the gene ends were 5 bases for V and 0 bases for J; bases not matched to a gene: 2. This CDR3 contains 16 residues. CDR3 in amino acids: CASSPTSGSSYNEQFF. As DNA, the CDR3 is TGTGCCAGCAGCCCGACTAGCGGGAGCTCCTACAATGAGCAGTTCTTC.

The V gene is TRBV18, the J gene TRBJ1-6; 8 positions agree with TRBD1. With 6 bases clipped from V and 7 bases from J, the junction kept 8 bases outside the gene matches. This CDR3 spans 15 amino acids. Per germline, CDR1 KGHSH and CDR2 LQKENI. The CDR3: CASSLDRGVNSPLHF. The CDR3 DNA follows: TGTGCCAGCTCCTTAGACAGGGGTGTAAATTCACCCCTCCACTTT.

The rearrangement uses TRBV7-6 and TRBJ2-3, with 9 positions matching TRBD2. Germline CDR1 and CDR2: SGHVS and FNYEAQ. Losses at the gene ends were 1 base for V and 2 bases for J; bases not matched to a gene: 7. The CDR3 loop spans 17 amino acids. The CDR3 reads CASSLEASGGITDTQYF. CDR3 sequence (DNA): TGTGCCAGCAGCTTAGAAGCCAGCGGGGGGATCACAGATACGCAGTATTTT. Full variable domain (missing parts from reference TRBV7-6 and TRBJ2-3): GAGVSQSPRYKVTKRGQDVALRCDPISGHVSLYWYRQALGQGPEFLTYFNYEAQQDKSGLPNDRFSAERPEGSISTLTIQRTEQRDSAMYRCASSLEASGGITDTQYFGPGTRLTVL.

This clone was counted a few times. This CDR3 is also generated by other DNA sequences in the sample. The chain recombines TRBV18 with TRBJ1-4, with D possibly matching TRBD1 (6 bases). The CDR3 runs 14 residues. V lost 3 bases to trimming and J lost 8 bases, with 13 bases between them. The V gene's germline CDR1 is KGHSH and CDR2 LQKENI. In DNA, the CDR3 is TGTGCCAGCTCACCGGGACAAGGGATAGAAAAACTGTTTTTT. Its translation: CASSPGQGIEKLFF.

This sequence joins TRBV9 and TRBJ2-3, with a tentative D call TRBD2 (5 bases). The V gene lost 6 bases and the J gene lost 6 bases, with 17 bases spanning the gap. This CDR3 region has 14 residues. Germline V CDR1 and CDR2: SGDLS, YYNGEE. The CDR3 reads CASTNKAGVDTQYF. As DNA, the CDR3 is TGTGCCAGCACAAACAAGGCCGGGGTGGATACGCAGTATTTT.

This clone turned up a few times. The CDR3 here is CASSGTGGTVQYF. The CDR3 DNA sequence: TGTGCCAGCTCCGGGACAGGGGGAACGGTGCAGTACTTC. J is TRBJ2-7 and V is TRBV25-1, with TRBD1 matching over 11 bases. This CDR3 spans 13 amino acids. Unmatched junction bases numbered 9, after V lost 8 bases and J lost 9 bases. CDR1 and CDR2 from the germline V gene are MGHDK and SYGVNS.